This is a list of T cell receptor beta chains from one sample in a study of blood T cell repertoires in COVID-19. The assay was immunoSEQ multiplex PCR, and TCRdb's table has in-frame clones only and misses some. The data show some 150,000 clones, less than 90% seen once. The source material was peripheral blood. Source of these receptors: a human donor in a cohort sampled during active COVID-19. The CDR3 runs from the conserved cysteine through the conserved F or W. Each record gives: clone size, J gene, V gene, CDR3 protein. Only part of the rows carry a size: once, few, many, or a class if the clone is expanded.

clone size: .; J gene: TRBJ1-5; V gene: TRBV27; CDR3 protein: CASSSLGGGPQHF
clone size: few; J gene: TRBJ1-5; V gene: TRBV6-2/TRBV6-3; CDR3 protein: CASSARDKGVWGNQPQHF
clone size: .; J gene: TRBJ2-7; V gene: TRBV3-1/TRBV3-2; CDR3 protein: CASSPGSGRTEQYF
clone size: once; J gene: TRBJ1-5; V gene: TRBV19; CDR3 protein: CASSISGGGNQPQHF
clone size: few; J gene: TRBJ2-3; V gene: TRBV18; CDR3 protein: CASSPRQGSDTQYF
clone size: once; J gene: TRBJ2-3; V gene: TRBV12-3/TRBV12-4; CDR3 protein: CASKLPGTDTQYF
clone size: .; J gene: TRBJ1-1; V gene: TRBV5-1; CDR3 protein: CASSLAEPASEAFF
clone size: .; J gene: TRBJ1-2; V gene: TRBV7-9; CDR3 protein: CASSSTTGGYTF
clone size: .; J gene: TRBJ2-7; V gene: TRBV7-9; CDR3 protein: CASSLDKRGLSYEQYF
clone size: .; J gene: TRBJ1-1; V gene: TRBV7-2; CDR3 protein: CASSPAAGNPEAFF
clone size: .; J gene: TRBJ1-5; V gene: TRBV4-3; CDR3 protein: CASSQDSVLNQPQHF
clone size: few; J gene: TRBJ1-2; V gene: TRBV6-5; CDR3 protein: CASSYSGQNGYTF
clone size: few; J gene: TRBJ1-5; V gene: TRBV6-6; CDR3 protein: CASRPGTDASNQPQHF
clone size: .; J gene: TRBJ2-1; V gene: TRBV18; CDR3 protein: CASSPGTSGAGEQFF
clone size: once; J gene: TRBJ1-2; V gene: TRBV6-2/TRBV6-3; CDR3 protein: CASSPRPGQDVYGYTF
clone size: .; J gene: TRBJ2-3; V gene: TRBV27; CDR3 protein: CASSYGTFSGDTQYF
clone size: .; J gene: TRBJ1-5; V gene: TRBV19; CDR3 protein: CASSLGGASNQPQHF
clone size: .; J gene: TRBJ2-7; V gene: TRBV10-1; CDR3 protein: CASTRGEQYF
clone size: .; J gene: TRBJ1-2; V gene: TRBV28; CDR3 protein: CASSFQNGYTF
clone size: .; J gene: TRBJ2-2; V gene: TRBV11-2; CDR3 protein: CASTAGYTGELFF
clone size: .; J gene: TRBJ2-5; V gene: TRBV6-5; CDR3 protein: CASSSPDRHLQETQYF
clone size: .; J gene: TRBJ2-3; V gene: TRBV18; CDR3 protein: CASSPLAADTQYF
clone size: once; J gene: TRBJ1-1; V gene: TRBV5-4; CDR3 protein: CASSLAYTGISTEAFF
clone size: .; J gene: TRBJ1-2; V gene: TRBV7-9; CDR3 protein: CASSSRRQGGSYGYTF
clone size: .; J gene: TRBJ1-2; V gene: TRBV10-3; CDR3 protein: CAISDAQGEPNYGYTF
clone size: once; J gene: TRBJ2-7; V gene: TRBV5-1; CDR3 protein: CASSLGQATYEQYF
clone size: .; J gene: TRBJ2-7; V gene: TRBV4-2; CDR3 protein: CASSAQPGLAGSYEQYF
clone size: .; J gene: TRBJ2-1; V gene: TRBV5-5; CDR3 protein: CASSTSGTGNEQFF
clone size: few; J gene: TRBJ1-6; V gene: TRBV29-1; CDR3 protein: CSVATGLRGSPLHF
clone size: .; J gene: TRBJ1-4; V gene: TRBV6-5; CDR3 protein: CASSIKPTTNEKLFF
clone size: .; J gene: TRBJ2-7; V gene: TRBV30; CDR3 protein: CAWSPDRKTYEQYF
clone size: few; J gene: TRBJ2-5; V gene: TRBV7-7; CDR3 protein: CASSSGRGIQETQYF
clone size: .; J gene: TRBJ1-5; V gene: TRBV28; CDR3 protein: CASRDRTRNQPQHF
clone size: few; J gene: TRBJ2-7; V gene: TRBV7-2; CDR3 protein: CASSLNYFTYEQYF
clone size: .; J gene: TRBJ1-2; V gene: TRBV6-1; CDR3 protein: CASSELGPRDGYTF
clone size: .; J gene: TRBJ1-3; V gene: TRBV5-6; CDR3 protein: CASSLTGQGSGNTIYF
clone size: .; J gene: TRBJ1-3; V gene: TRBV7-2; CDR3 protein: CASSVGGQGRNTIYF
clone size: .; J gene: TRBJ2-2; V gene: TRBV5-4; CDR3 protein: CASSPPGQGSNTGELFF
clone size: many; J gene: TRBJ2-2; V gene: TRBV4-1; CDR3 protein: CASSHPGQGSGELFF
clone size: .; J gene: TRBJ1-5; V gene: TRBV6-6; CDR3 protein: CASSYSMGASNQPQHF
clone size: .; J gene: TRBJ1-6; V gene: TRBV19; CDR3 protein: CASRQESSPLHF
clone size: .; J gene: TRBJ1-2; V gene: TRBV14; CDR3 protein: CASSQNHRGPGYTF
clone size: .; J gene: TRBJ2-3; V gene: TRBV10-1; CDR3 protein: CASGQGSTDTQYF
clone size: .; J gene: TRBJ2-1; V gene: TRBV19; CDR3 protein: CASTPGRGDEQFF
clone size: once; J gene: TRBJ1-2; V gene: TRBV5-4; CDR3 protein: CASSRLDWGVSYTF
clone size: once; J gene: TRBJ2-3; V gene: TRBV7-2; CDR3 protein: CASSSRQGGTQYF
clone size: .; J gene: TRBJ2-7; V gene: TRBV5-6; CDR3 protein: CASHNTNRAQVNEQYF
clone size: .; J gene: TRBJ2-2; V gene: TRBV11-1; CDR3 protein: CASSLALNTGELFF
clone size: few; J gene: TRBJ1-1; V gene: TRBV11-2; CDR3 protein: CASSLGQVNTEAFF
clone size: .; J gene: TRBJ1-2; V gene: TRBV5-6; CDR3 protein: CASSLVQVERGGYTF